This T cell receptor beta chain comes out of a study of cytomegalovirus exposure and HLA in healthy donors. Overall study results and limits: Some V segments (TRBV6-2 and TRBV6-3 among them) were excluded as indistinguishable. It was reportedly the case that the classifier diagnosed cytomegalovirus status with high specificity and sensitivity.

Vbeta (60) and Jbeta (13) primers were used in the PCR. Some clones are missing from TCRdb's copy, which holds only in-frame ones; the method was immunoSEQ multiplex PCR. The sample lists about 140,000 clones, 65% to 80% seen once, with around 3.1% in the top ten. The germline V gene has CDR1 LNHDA and CDR2 SQIVND (reference sequence). The CDR3 sequence is 16 residues long. J lost 8 bases, V lost 7 bases, and 16 bases had no gene match. Details on this clone: What it binds is unknown.

This sequence joins TRBV19 and TRBJ2-2; TRBD2 matches 7 bases. Specimen: PBMCs. The sequence was collected from a middle-aged man in good health and CMV-seronegative. The CDR3 region has the DNA TGTGCCAGTACGGGTGGAGGGCGGGAGCTCGCGGGGGAGCTGTTTTTT. Its translation: CASTGGGRELAGELFF. The entire variable domain, with the rest obtained from reference TRBV19 and TRBJ2-2, is as follows: DGGITQSPKYLFRKEGQNVTLSCEQNLNHDAMYWYRQDPGQGLRLIYYSQIVNDFQKGDIAEGYSVSREKKESFPLTVTSAQKNPTAFYLCASTGGGRELAGELFFGEGSRLTVL.